One sample yielded the 19 T cell receptor beta chains listed below, sequenced in a study of blood T cell repertoires in COVID-19. The repertoire was sequenced with immunoSEQ multiplex PCR; TCRdb's copy has only in-frame clones and lacks some. The sample consists of about 11,000 clones, almost 90% of them appearing once. What was sequenced was peripheral blood. These receptors all come from a human donor in a cohort sampled during active COVID-19.

V and J are TRBV11-3 and TRBJ2-3; 8 bases match TRBD1. The V segment lost 5 bases and the J segment 0 bases; nucleotides outside the gene matches: 4. CDR1 is SGHNT, CDR2 YENEEA, per germline. The CDR3 totals 15 residues. The CDR3 is CASSPGQGSTDTQYF. The CDR3 DNA follows: TGTGCCAGCAGCCCCGGACAGGGAAGCACAGATACGCAGTATTTT.

This clone appeared a single time. The chain couples TRBV7-9 to TRBJ2-7, with 7 bases matching TRBD1. CDR3 size: 14 residues. V dropped 1 base and J dropped 4; count of bases not matched to a gene: 4. CDR1 SEHNR and CDR2 FQNEAQ come from the germline V gene (reference sequence). The CDR3 coding sequence is TGTGCCAGCAGCTTAGAGGGACAGTCGTACGAGCAGTACTTC. It is translated as CASSLEGQSYEQYF.

The V call is TRBV6-2 or TRBV6-3, the J call TRBJ2-5; D is perhaps TRBD2 (6 bases). The CDR3 length is 14 residues. CDR1 and CDR2 (germline): MNHEY, SVGEGT. Trimming took 0 bases from V and 5 from J, leaving 10 bases between them. CDR3 DNA: TGTGCCAGCAGTTACTCGCGGCTAGCGGAGACCCAGTACTTC. This sequence encodes CASSYSRLAETQYF.

The V call is TRBV18, the J call TRBJ1-5, with 9 bases lining up with TRBD1. In germline, CDR1 is KGHSH, CDR2 LQKENI. After removal of 4 bases from V and 2 bases from J, the junction contained 12 bases not matched to a gene. The CDR3 runs to 18 residues. CDR3 nucleotides: TGTGCCAGCTCACATTACAGGGGGCCCTACTATCGCAATCAGCCCCAGCATTTT. This translates into CASSHYRGPYYRNQPQHF.

The rearrangement joins TRBV5-1 to TRBJ2-5; TRBD1 matches 9 bases. Trimming cost V 1 base and J 4 bases; bases outside gene matches: 2. The CDR3 covers 14 residues. Germline lookup yields CDR1 SGHRS and CDR2 YFSETQ. CDR3 nucleotides: TGCGCCAGCAGCTTGACAGGGGGCGCAGAGACCCAGTACTTC. Residues: CASSLTGGAETQYF.

The chain is built from TRBV6-5 and TRBJ2-7; D is unresolved. Germline CDR1 reads MNHEY; CDR2 reads SVGAGI. There are 13 residues in the CDR3. V lost 7 bases, J lost 0 bases, and 10 bases lay in between. CDR3 amino acids: CASTTKSSYEQYF. The CDR3 DNA reads TGTGCCAGCACTACCAAGAGCTCCTACGAGCAGTACTTC.

The chain recombines TRBV6-5 with TRBJ1-2, with unresolved D. Germline values: CDR1 MNHEY, CDR2 SVGAGI. There are 12 residues in the CDR3. Trimming removed 9 bases at V and 8 bases at J, with 16 bases between. The CDR3 nucleotides read TGTGCCAGTTCTGGGAGCTGGTGGGGCTACACCTTC. Protein product: CASSGSWWGYTF.

The gene calls are TRBV30 and TRBJ2-2, with 11 bases matching TRBD1. The CDR3 totals 15 residues. Germline V lookup: CDR1 GTSNPN, CDR2 SVGIG (reference sequence). V shed 4 bases and J 6 bases; nucleotides not matched to a gene: 7. CDR3 sequence reads: CAWMSGQGGAGELFF. The CDR3 DNA follows: TGTGCCTGGATGTCGGGACAGGGGGGGGCCGGGGAGCTGTTTTTT.

This clone was counted a single time. V gene TRBV2 combines with J gene TRBJ1-1; TRBD1 matches at 7 bases. Unmatched junction bases numbered 17, after V lost 2 bases and J lost 11 bases. Per germline, CDR1 SNHLY and CDR2 FYNNEI. The CDR3 runs to 16 residues. CDR3 sequence: CASSESFRGISLGAFF. DNA for the CDR3: TGTGCCAGCAGTGAAAGCTTCAGGGGGATATCTCTCGGGGCTTTCTTT. Looking up the rest from reference TRBV2 and TRBJ1-1 gives the full variable domain: EPEVTQTPSHQVTQMGQEVILRCVPISNHLYFYWYRQILGQKVEFLVSFYNNEISEKSEIFDDQFSVERPDGSNFTLKIRSTKLEDSAMYFCASSESFRGISLGAFFGQGTRLTVV.

The genes are TRBV15 and TRBJ2-2; 7 bases are shared with TRBD1. The germline V gene encodes CDR1 LNHNV and CDR2 YYDKDF (reference sequence). The CDR3 is made up of 15 amino acids. J gave up 7 bases and V 2 bases, and 7 bases lay outside the gene matches. CDR3 residues: CATSRRTGVVGELFF. The CDR3 nucleotides are TGTGCCACCAGCAGACGTACAGGGGTTGTCGGGGAGCTGTTTTTT.

The chain couples TRBV6-5 to TRBJ2-7; a possible D gene is TRBD2 (6 bases). This CDR3 comprises 15 residues. Per germline, CDR1 MNHEY and CDR2 SVGAGI. Trimming removed 2 bases at V and 0 bases at J, with 11 bases between. The CDR3 DNA follows: TGTGCCAGCAGTTACGAGGCGGGGTACTCCTACGAGCAGTACTTC. Translated, it gives CASSYEAGYSYEQYF.

The gene calls are TRBV7-8 and TRBJ1-2; TRBD1 might be the D (5 bases). This CDR3 has 14 amino acids. Germline lookup yields CDR1 SGHVS and CDR2 FQNEAQ. With 1 base removed from V and 5 bases from J, the gap between germline ends came to 11 bases. CDR3 protein: CASSLEGAGYGYTF. Here the CDR3 DNA reads TGTGCCAGCAGCTTAGAAGGGGCCGGGTATGGCTACACCTTC.

This chain links TRBV15 with TRBJ1-4; TRBD1 matches at 7 bases. Trimming at V came to 5 bases and at J to 8 bases, leaving 11 bases not matched to a gene. Germline V CDR1 and CDR2: LNHNV, YYDKDF (reference sequence). The CDR3 loop spans 15 amino acids. For the CDR3, the DNA is TGTGCCACCAGCCTTGACGACAGGGAGTGGGAAAAACTGTTTTTT. Its translation is CATSLDDREWEKLFF.

This clone turned up a few times. The chain links TRBV7-2 to TRBJ2-2, with a tentative D call TRBD2 (6 bases). The CDR3 is 16 amino acids. Germline assignment: CDR1 SGHTA and CDR2 FQGNSA. V shed 2 bases and J shed 1 base, with 11 bases lying between them. The CDR3 nucleotides are TGTGCCAGCAGCTTACGCGGGGCCCTGAACACCGGGGAGCTGTTTTTT. Protein sequence: CASSLRGALNTGELFF.

The chain has TRBV6-5 and TRBJ2-6; D may be TRBD1 (5 bases). Germline-derived CDR1 and CDR2 are MNHEY and SVGAGI. V was pared by 4 bases and J by 1 base, with 8 bases between. The CDR3 consists of 15 residues. The CDR3, as DNA: TGTGCCAGCAGTTTCGACAGTTCTGGGGCCAACGTCCTGACTTTC. This gives the protein CASSFDSSGANVLTF.

This chain connects TRBV7-2 to TRBJ2-7; 8 bases line up with TRBD2. V was pared by 7 bases and J by 3 bases, with 8 bases of the junction left unmatched. Germline-derived CDR1 and CDR2 are SGHTA and FQGNSA. CDR3 size: 14 residues. Written as DNA, the CDR3 is TGTGCCAGCACCCCCAGGCTAGCGGGCTACGAGCAGTACTTC. Translating gives CASTPRLAGYEQYF.

This clone was observed a few times. This chain connects TRBV10-1 to TRBJ1-3, with D possibly matching TRBD1 (5 bases). Germline V lookup: CDR1 WNHNN, CDR2 SYGVQD (reference sequence). The V end lost 6 bases, the J end lost 0 bases, and 24 bases lay between the germline ends. The CDR3 is 19 residues long. The CDR3 protein is CASSPSGVRSIGSGNTIYF. The CDR3 DNA follows: TGCGCCAGCAGCCCCTCGGGGGTAAGATCTATTGGCTCTGGAAACACCATATATTTT.

In the case of this clone: The junction departs from the called germline gene at one end, perhaps through a read error. The gene calls are TRBV25-1 and TRBJ1-1; D might be TRBD1 (6 bases). This CDR3 has 11 residues. The germline V gene encodes CDR1 MGHDK and CDR2 SYGVNS. The CDR3 region has the DNA TGTGCCAGCAGTGAAATAACAGGGCTCGTCTTT. The encoded protein is CASSEITGLVF.

The CDR3 sequence is CASSHGLAGGPNTQYF. CDR3 bases: TGCGCCAGCAGCCACGGACTAGCGGGGGGGCCAAATACGCAGTATTTT. V is TRBV4-3 and J is TRBJ2-3; 15 nucleotides match TRBD2. The CDR3 has 16 amino acids. The V gene end was trimmed by 3 bases and the J gene end by 7 bases; junction bases not matched to a gene: 5. Per germline, CDR1 LGHNA and CDR2 YSLEER.